A selection of T cell receptor beta chains follows, all from one sample in a study of control samples from healthy donors and cancer patients. Method: immunoSEQ multiplex PCR; TCRdb's copy keeps in-frame clones and lacks some. The sample has around 55,000 clones; around 96% are singletons. Sequencing was carried out using blood. The receptors come from a woman aged 18-29 years in good health. The CDR3 runs from the conserved cysteine through the conserved F or W.

CDR3aa: CASSPLGGVYGYTF
v_gene: TRBV2
j_gene: TRBJ1-2

CDR3aa: CASSLNEGSTDTQYF
v_gene: TRBV7-3
j_gene: TRBJ2-3

CDR3aa: CASSYGVGRTEAFF
v_gene: TRBV6-6
j_gene: TRBJ1-1

CDR3aa: CASSIEGRGYTF
v_gene: TRBV19
j_gene: TRBJ1-2

CDR3aa: CATSKWTGEFQFF
v_gene: TRBV15
j_gene: TRBJ2-1

CDR3aa: CASIGIRNTEAFF
v_gene: TRBV5-8
j_gene: TRBJ1-1

CDR3aa: CARQNTGGAGETQYF
v_gene: TRBV2
j_gene: TRBJ2-5

CDR3aa: CASSLEDSLSGNTIYF
v_gene: TRBV4-1
j_gene: TRBJ1-3

CDR3aa: CASSALAGNEQYF
v_gene: TRBV19
j_gene: TRBJ2-7

CDR3aa: CASSPPPGWETQYF
v_gene: TRBV18
j_gene: TRBJ2-5